These 26 T cell receptor beta chains originate from one sample sequenced in a study of T cell clonality in common variable immunodeficiency. Data came from immunoSEQ multiplex PCR; TCRdb stores just in-frame clones and leaves some out. Recorded here are more than 65,000 clones, none singletons. Sequenced material: peripheral blood mononuclear cells. These receptors all come from a person aged 18 to 75 in good health.

There are many counts of this clone. Read coverage stops 3 residues before the CDR3 terminus; the germline J gene supplies the remainder. This chain connects TRBV7-9 to TRBJ2-5; possibly TRBD1 for D (5 bases). From germline, CDR1 is SEHNR and CDR2 FQNEAQ (reference sequence). V lost 5 bases and J lost 5, with 15 bases in between. The CDR3 extends over 14 amino acids. The CDR3 bases that were read are TGTGCCAGCAGCCCCGAGACAGATCAGGAGACC. Its protein is CASSPETDQET. In full, the CDR3 is CASSPETDQETQYF.

This clone was counted at least ten times. This CDR3 reads CASSLEGTQYF. Partial CDR3 DNA: TGCGCCAGCAGCTTGGAGGGTACG. This chain joins TRBV5-1 and TRBJ2-3, with D uncertain. The read ends 3 residues before the CDR3 terminus; that terminus is restored from the germline J gene. The CDR3 is 11 amino acids. V was pared by 0 bases and J by 8 bases, with 4 bases between. Per germline, CDR1 SGHRS and CDR2 YFSETQ.

This clone was observed many times. The read terminates 3 residues before the CDR3 end, so the remaining end is supplied by the germline J gene. The V gene is TRBV19, the J gene TRBJ1-2; no clear D. Germline V gene sequence: CDR1 LNHDA, CDR2 SQIVND (reference sequence). The CDR3 has 12 amino acids. The sequenced part of the CDR3 DNA is TGTGCCAGTAGCACGCCCTCCCGGGGC. This gives the protein CASSTPSRG. The whole CDR3 region reads CASSTPSRGYTF. Supplemented by reference TRBV19 and TRBJ1-2, the full variable domain reads DGGITQSPKYLFRKEGQNVTLSCEQNLNHDAMYWYRQDPGQGLRLIYYSQIVNDFQKGDIAEGYSVSREKKESFPLTVTSAQKNPTAFYLCASSTPSRGYTFGSGTRLTVV.

There are many counts of this clone. The CDR3 is cut off 3 residues early in the read; its end comes from the germline J gene. The chain employs TRBV7-2 and TRBJ2-3, with D possibly TRBD2 on 6 matching bases. CDR3 length: 15 amino acids. Trimming shortened V by 2 bases and J by 2 bases, and 11 bases separated the two germline ends. CDR1 is SGHTA and CDR2 is FQGNSA in the germline V gene. The covered CDR3 bases are TGTGCCAGCAGCTTATACCGACTAGACACAGATACG. Translated, it gives CASSLYRLDTDT. The complete CDR3 reads CASSLYRLDTDTQYF.

This clone showed up many times. The CDR3 end lies 3 residues beyond the end of the read and is filled in from the germline J gene. The rearrangement uses TRBV7-8 and TRBJ1-4; 8 nucleotides align to TRBD1. The CDR3 has 18 amino acids. After removal of 3 bases from V and 0 bases from J, the junction contained 9 bases not matched to a gene. Germline assignment: CDR1 SGHVS and CDR2 FQNEAQ. The sequenced part of the CDR3 DNA is TGTGCCAGCAGCTTTCGGACAGGGAGGACGGCAACTAATGAAAAA. The encoded protein is CASSFRTGRTATNEK. The entire CDR3 is CASSFRTGRTATNEKLFF. The whole variable domain, filled in from reference TRBV7-8 and TRBJ1-4, reads GAGVSQSPRYKVAKRGQDVALRCDPISGHVSLFWYQQALGQGPEFLTYFQNEAQLDKSGLPSDRFFAERPEGSVSTLKIQRTQQEDSAVYLCASSFRTGRTATNEKLFFGSGTQLSVL.

This clone was recorded many times. Sequencing ends 3 residues short of the CDR3 end; the germline J gene provides the rest. The J gene is TRBJ2-7, the V gene TRBV5-1; D may be TRBD1 (6 bases). The CDR3 is made up of 15 amino acids. Germline V gives CDR1 SGHRS, CDR2 YFSETQ. V was trimmed by 4 bases and J by 2 bases, leaving 16 bases between them. CDR3: CASSALRDNPYEQYF. The sequenced CDR3 bases are TGCGCCAGCAGCGCCCTCCGGGACAACCCCTACGAG.

At least ten counts were recorded for this clone. The read gets to within 3 residues of the CDR3 end, and the germline J gene fills in the rest. The rearrangement joins TRBV20-1 to TRBJ2-5; no clear D. Per germline, CDR1 DFQATT and CDR2 SNEGSKA (reference sequence). The V gene lost 6 bases and the J gene lost 5 bases, with 7 bases spanning the gap. The CDR3 spans 10 residues. CDR3: CSAIGETQYF. Incomplete CDR3 DNA: TGCAGTGCCATAGGGGAGACC.

This clone occurred many times. The CDR3 end lies 3 residues beyond the end of the read and is filled in from the germline J gene. The rearrangement uses TRBV7-9 and TRBJ1-2; D not certain. The V end lost 3 bases, the J end lost 3 bases, and 11 bases lay between the germline ends. The CDR3 has 14 amino acids. Germline loops: CDR1 SEHNR, CDR2 FQNEAQ (reference sequence). The part of the CDR3 DNA that was read is TGTGCCAGCAGCTTGTATGATGACTACTATGGC. Protein sequence: CASSLYDDYYG. The entire CDR3 is CASSLYDDYYGYTF.

This clone was recorded many times. The CDR3 end lies 3 residues beyond the end of the read and is filled in from the germline J gene. The chain uses TRBV28 and TRBJ2-7, with 8 bases lining up with TRBD1. Germline V CDR1 and CDR2: MDHEN, SYDVKM. The CDR3 has 13 residues. V dropped 8 bases and J dropped 3; count of bases not matched to a gene: 6. This CDR3 is CASRVGQGYEQYF. CDR3 DNA, as far as it was read: TGTGCCAGCCGAGTAGGACAGGGCTACGAG.

This clone came up many times. The sequence runs out 3 residues before the end of the CDR3; the remainder is reconstructed from the germline J gene. The chain is built from TRBV6-2 or TRBV6-3 and TRBJ2-7; D perhaps matches TRBD2 (6 bases). Trimming took 2 bases from V and 2 from J, leaving 16 bases between them. Germline CDR1 and CDR2: MNHEY and SVGEGT. The CDR3 totals 16 residues. This CDR3 reads CASSYPWAGWTYEQYF. The part of the CDR3 DNA that was read is TGTGCCAGCAGTTACCCTTGGGCGGGGTGGACCTACGAG.

This clone was counted ten times or more. Read coverage stops 3 residues before the CDR3 terminus; the germline J gene supplies the remainder. The rearrangement uses TRBV12-3 or TRBV12-4 and TRBJ1-5, with 7 nucleotides matching TRBD1. The CDR3 has 16 residues. Trimming removed 5 bases from V and 2 bases from J; junction bases left unmatched: 9. The CDR3 DNA, read in part, is TGTGCCAGCAGTCTCCATGACAGGGTCCGCAATCAGCCC. Protein product: CASSLHDRVRNQP. From start to end, the CDR3 is CASSLHDRVRNQPQHF.

This clone was recorded many times. The CDR3 is cut off 3 residues early in the read; its end comes from the germline J gene. The rearrangement links TRBV7-9 to TRBJ1-1; 8 bases match TRBD1. CDR3 size: 14 residues. CDR1 is SEHNR, CDR2 FQNEAQ, per germline (reference sequence). Trimming cost V 1 base and J 7 bases; bases outside gene matches: 5. The CDR3 sequence: CASSLGQGAGEAFF. The part of the CDR3 DNA that was read is TGTGCCAGCAGCTTAGGTCAGGGGGCGGGTGAA. The whole variable domain, filled in from reference TRBV7-9 and TRBJ1-1, reads DTGVSQNPRHKITKRGQNVTFRCDPISEHNRLYWYRQTLGQGPEFLTYFQNEAQLEKSRLLSDRFSAERPKGSFSTLEIQRTEQGDSAMYLCASSLGQGAGEAFFGQGTRLTVV.

Ten or more counts support this clone. The sequenced fragment ends 3 residues before the CDR3 boundary, so the rest is inferred from the germline J gene. The V gene is TRBV5-1, the J gene TRBJ2-7; 8 bases map to TRBD1. Germline trimming cut 0 bases from V and 3 bases from J; bases unmatched to any gene: 2. This CDR3 comprises 14 residues. The germline V gene has CDR1 SGHRS and CDR2 YFSETQ. CDR3 DNA, as far as it was read: TGCGCCAGCAGCTTGGGGGACAGGAGCTACGAG. Protein product: CASSLGDRSYE. The whole CDR3 sequence reads CASSLGDRSYEQYF.

This clone has at least ten counts. The read ends 3 residues early relative to the CDR3; the germline J gene fills the gap. V usage is TRBV12-3 or TRBV12-4 and J usage is TRBJ2-4; 8 nucleotides align to TRBD1. This CDR3 comprises 18 residues. V lost 5 bases to trimming and J lost 1 base; unmatched junction nucleotides: 13. CDR3 residues: CASSLQVRGLTAKNIQYF. The CDR3 DNA, read in part, is TGTGCCAGCAGTCTGCAAGTCAGGGGGCTTACGGCCAAAAACATT.

This clone was detected a few times. The read falls 3 residues short of the CDR3 end, and the missing part is taken from the germline J gene. The genes are TRBV20-1 and TRBJ2-1, with D tentatively TRBD2 (5 bases). CDR1 and CDR2 from the germline V gene are DFQATT and SNEGSKA (reference sequence). Between the trimmed V and J ends, which lost 1 base and 5 bases, there was a span of 12 bases. This CDR3 has 14 amino acids. This chain's CDR3 is CSARGGPLDNEQFF. The sequenced part of the CDR3 DNA is TGCAGTGCTAGAGGAGGGCCTCTTGACAATGAG.

This clone was found many times. Read sequence stops 3 residues before the CDR3 end, and the germline J gene provides the missing end. This rearrangement joins TRBV7-2 to TRBJ2-5; 7 bases match TRBD1. There are 14 residues in the CDR3. V lost 3 bases, J lost 4 bases, and 5 bases stayed unmatched. The germline V gene encodes CDR1 SGHTA and CDR2 FQGNSA. The part of the CDR3 DNA that was read is TGTGCCAGCAGCTTCTTAGGACAGGTAGAGACC. Translated: CASSFLGQVET. The full-length CDR3 reads as CASSFLGQVETQYF.

This clone has ten or more counts. The CDR3 bases that were read are TGTGCCAGCAGTAAGGACAGGGCGATGAACACTGAA. Translated, it gives CASSKDRAMNTE. The entire CDR3 reads CASSKDRAMNTEAFF. J is TRBJ1-1 and V is TRBV12-3 or TRBV12-4; 8 nucleotides match TRBD1. The CDR3 extends 3 residues past the end of the read, so its final part is completed from the germline J gene. V shed 5 bases, J shed 0 bases, and the junction held 5 bases outside the gene matches. The CDR3 runs 15 residues.

This clone was picked up a small number of times. The missing CDR3 end, 3 residues past where the read stops, is filled in from the germline J gene. This chain joins TRBV20-1 and TRBJ1-1; D perhaps matches TRBD1 (5 bases). Germline-derived CDR1 and CDR2 are DFQATT and SNEGSKA (reference sequence). Trimming shortened V by 3 bases and J by 7 bases, and 15 bases separated the two germline ends. The CDR3 covers 13 residues. This CDR3 is CSASYGGTGEAFF. CDR3 DNA, as far as it was read: TGCAGTGCTAGTTATGGGGGGACGGGTGAA.

This clone was found many times. The DNA ends 3 residues before the CDR3 does, and the rest of the CDR3 is filled in from the germline J gene. V gene TRBV28 combines with J gene TRBJ2-7; D not certain. This CDR3 region has 13 residues. V was shortened by 7 bases and J by 2 bases, with 12 bases between the two germline ends. Germline CDR1 is MDHEN and CDR2 is SYDVKM. The CDR3 reads CASTISTTYEQYF. The part of the CDR3 DNA that was read is TGTGCCAGCACGATATCCACAACCTACGAG. Complete variable domain (other parts from reference TRBV28 and TRBJ2-7): DVKVTQSSRYLVKRTGEKVFLECVQDMDHENMFWYRQDPGLGLRLIYFSYDVKMKEKGDIPEGYSVSREKKERFSLILESASTNQTSMYLCASTISTTYEQYFGPGTRLTVT.

In this sample, this clone turned up many times. The read ends 3 residues before the CDR3 terminus; that terminus is restored from the germline J gene. This rearrangement joins TRBV5-1 to TRBJ2-3; no reliable D call. The CDR3 is 11 residues long. Per the germline V gene, CDR1 is SGHRS and CDR2 is YFSETQ. Trimming stripped 6 bases from V and 3 bases from J, with 5 bases between. The CDR3 protein is CASTNTDTQYF. Partial CDR3 DNA: TGCGCCAGCACCAATACAGATACG.

This clone was seen at least ten times. An end of the junction differs from the germline gene, which may be a read error. Coverage ceases 3 residues before the CDR3 finishes, and the germline J gene fills in the end. The chain couples TRBV4-2 to TRBJ1-2; the match to TRBD1 covers 7 bases. This CDR3 region has 15 residues. Germline CDR1 and CDR2: LGHNA and YNFKEQ. The CDR3 bases that were read are TGCGCCAGCAGCCAACGTTTGACCGGGACAGTGGGC. Encoded protein: CASSQRLTGTVG. The whole CDR3 protein is CASSQRLTGTVGYTF.

This clone was recorded at least ten times. The read ends 3 residues shy of where the CDR3 ends; the end is completed using the germline J gene. The chain links TRBV7-2 to TRBJ1-3; 7 bases match TRBD1. The J segment lost 2 bases and the V segment lost 3 bases, leaving 4 bases of the junction unmatched. Germline V gene sequence: CDR1 SGHTA, CDR2 FQGNSA. This CDR3 contains 15 residues. CDR3 region: CASSFMTGPGNTIYF. The sequenced part of the CDR3 DNA is TGTGCCAGCAGCTTTATGACAGGGCCTGGAAACACC.

This clone was counted many times. Sequencing ends 3 residues short of the CDR3 end; the germline J gene provides the rest. The chain links TRBV20-1 to TRBJ2-7, with 9 bases fitting TRBD2. CDR1 DFQATT and CDR2 SNEGSKA come from the germline V gene (reference sequence). V lost 5 bases and J lost 1; bases outside the gene matches: 6. The CDR3 is 14 residues long. The CDR3 bases that were read are TGCAGTGCTTTGCTAGCGGGAAAATCCTACGAG. Protein product: CSALLAGKSYE. The full CDR3 protein is CSALLAGKSYEQYF.

This clone was detected many times. The read stops 3 residues short of the end of the CDR3; the missing end is completed from the germline J gene. The rearrangement links TRBV28 to TRBJ1-2, with no clear D. V shed 6 bases and J shed 4 bases, with 15 bases lying between them. Germline V gene data show CDR1 as MDHEN and CDR2 as SYDVKM. The CDR3 totals 14 residues. CDR3: CASSTIPRVYGYTF. Partial CDR3 DNA: TGTGCCAGCAGCACCATACCGCGGGTCTATGGC.

This clone was counted ten times or more. Sequencing ends 3 residues short of the CDR3 end; the germline J gene provides the rest. This sequence joins TRBV28 and TRBJ2-7; 7 bases fit TRBD2. CDR3 size: 13 residues. CDR1 is MDHEN and CDR2 is SYDVKM in the germline V gene. The junction had 3 bases not matched to a gene; V was cut back by 6 bases and J by 1 base. The DNA read from the CDR3 is TGTGCCAGCAGGTCTAGCGGTTCCTACGAG. This encodes CASRSSGSYE. The whole CDR3 is CASRSSGSYEQYF.

This clone was recorded at least ten times. The read finishes 3 residues shy of the CDR3 end, and the germline J gene is used to complete it. This sequence joins TRBV19 and TRBJ2-2; D is perhaps TRBD1 (6 bases). This CDR3 is built from 14 residues. The V end was cut by 3 bases, the J end by 7 bases, with 12 bases between. The germline gives CDR1 LNHDA, CDR2 SQIVND (reference sequence). The CDR3 sequence is CASSIVKGDGELFF. CDR3 bases read: TGTGCCAGTAGTATTGTGAAGGGGGACGGGGAG.